A selection of T cell receptor beta chains follows, all from one sample in a study of T cell changes during pregnancy in multiple sclerosis. Measured with immunoSEQ multiplex PCR; TCRdb has only the in-frame clones, and not every one. This table holds around 78,000 clones, around 92% found once. The sequenced sample was peripheral blood, obtained in the third trimester of pregnancy. The receptors were sampled from a female donor in good health, enrolled as a control in a pregnancy study. Both conserved end residues are part of each CDR3. A D gene is named only where the DNA matches it firmly. A row's size may be missing; if present it is once, few, many or a size class.

V	size	D	J	CDR3	DNA
TRBV29-1	once	NA	TRBJ1-3	CSVEDSNGNTIYF	TGCAGCGTTGAAGATTCTAATGGAAACACCATATATTTT
TRBV7-8	NA	TRBD2	TRBJ2-3	CASSPNSGATDTQYF	TGTGCCAGCAGCCCAAACAGCGGGGCCACAGATACGCAGTATTTT
TRBV5-1	NA	NA	TRBJ2-3	CASSLARRGSTDTQYF	TGCGCCAGCAGCTTGGCCCGGCGGGGTAGCACAGATACGCAGTATTTT
TRBV6-1	NA	NA	TRBJ1-5	CASARTRLGNQPQHF	TGTGCCAGCGCCCGTACTCGCTTGGGCAATCAGCCCCAGCATTTT
TRBV10-1	once	NA	TRBJ1-1	CASSESGWGAGPEAFF	TGCGCCAGCAGTGAGTCGGGATGGGGCGCCGGGCCTGAAGCTTTCTTT
TRBV25-1	NA	TRBD1	TRBJ2-7	CASREGQEDAYEQYF	TGTGCCAGCAGGGAGGGACAGGAGGACGCCTACGAGCAGTACTTC
TRBV7-2	NA	TRBD1	TRBJ1-3	CASSFWTGTSGNTIYF	TGTGCCAGCAGCTTCTGGACAGGTACCTCTGGAAACACCATATATTTT
TRBV7-8	NA	TRBD1	TRBJ1-1	CASSWPDRGVRGEAFF	TGTGCCAGCAGCTGGCCGGACAGGGGAGTTAGGGGTGAAGCTTTCTTT
TRBV27	NA	TRBD2	TRBJ2-2	CASSLLSPLSSGGAGGELFF	TGTGCCAGCAGTTTACTTTCACCCCTCTCTAGCGGGGGGGCCGGCGGGGAGCTGTTTTTT
TRBV4-3	NA	TRBD1	TRBJ1-4	CASSQDLTGQGARLTNEKLFF	TGCGCCAGCAGCCAAGATCTCACGGGACAGGGGGCGAGGCTCACTAATGAAAAACTGTTTTTT
TRBV11-3	NA	NA	TRBJ2-1	CASARGQEQFF	TGTGCCAGCGCCAGAGGTCAAGAGCAGTTCTTC
TRBV4-3	NA	NA	TRBJ1-1	CASSLFPDRNTEAFF	TGCGCCAGCAGCCTATTCCCGGACAGAAACACTGAAGCTTTCTTT
TRBV9	NA	NA	TRBJ2-5	CASSVEGGGLETQYF	TGTGCCAGCAGCGTTGAAGGGGGGGGCTTGGAGACCCAGTACTTC
TRBV5-1	NA	TRBD2	TRBJ2-1	CASSPTSGRAGSEQFF	TGCGCCAGCAGCCCGACTAGCGGGAGGGCCGGGAGTGAGCAGTTCTTC
TRBV11-3	NA	NA	TRBJ2-2	CASSGTRNTGELFF	TGTGCCAGCAGCGGTACTAGGAACACCGGGGAGCTGTTTTTT
TRBV13	NA	NA	TRBJ1-4	CASSQGSGAANEKLFF	TGTGCCAGCAGCCAAGGCTCGGGTGCTGCTAATGAAAAACTGTTTTTT
TRBV4-1	NA	TRBD1	TRBJ1-2	CASSQDRGNYGYTF	TGCGCCAGCAGCCAGGACAGGGGGAACTATGGCTACACCTTC
TRBV7-2	NA	TRBD2	TRBJ2-5	CASKLAATRGETQYF	TGTGCCAGCAAACTAGCGGCCACTAGAGGAGAGACCCAGTACTTC
TRBV7-9	NA	NA	TRBJ1-1	CASSLAAGGAPNTEAFF	TGTGCCAGCAGCTTAGCGGCAGGAGGGGCCCCGAACACTGAAGCTTTCTTT
TRBV7-2	once	TRBD1	TRBJ1-1	CASSLPLKDRGRNTEAFF	TGTGCCAGCAGCTTACCCCTCAAGGACAGGGGGCGGAACACTGAAGCTTTCTTT
TRBV5-8	NA	NA	TRBJ2-2	CASPSGELFF	TGTGCCAGCCCTTCCGGGGAGCTGTTTTTT
TRBV4-3	NA	NA	TRBJ2-3	CASSQDRGYADTQYF	TGCGCCAGCAGCCAAGATAGGGGTTATGCAGATACGCAGTATTTT
TRBV5-1	NA	TRBD2	TRBJ2-3	CASSSDPTSGRVPDTQYF	TGCGCCAGCAGTTCTGACCCGACTAGCGGGAGGGTCCCAGATACGCAGTATTTT
TRBV19	NA	TRBD1	TRBJ2-7	CATTRDRGAAVDEQYF	TGTGCCACAACCCGGGACAGGGGCGCGGCGGTGGACGAGCAGTACTTC
TRBV28	NA	NA	TRBJ1-5	CASSSTGTDQPQHF	TGTGCCAGCAGTTCCACAGGGACGGATCAGCCCCAGCATTTT
TRBV28	NA	NA	TRBJ2-6	CASSPHGEGGSGANVLTF	TGTGCCAGCAGTCCTCACGGGGAGGGGGGGTCTGGGGCCAACGTCCTGACTTTC
TRBV2	few	NA	TRBJ1-6	CAGSPGYNSPLHF	TGTGCCGGTAGCCCGGGGTATAATTCACCCCTCCACTTT
TRBV19	once	NA	TRBJ1-5	CASTNRQDSNQPQHF	TGTGCCAGTACTAACAGACAGGATAGCAATCAGCCCCAGCATTTT
TRBV18	NA	NA	TRBJ1-1	CASSTGYREAFF	TGTGCCAGCTCTACAGGGTACCGTGAAGCTTTCTTT
TRBV6-1	NA	TRBD1	TRBJ1-2	CASSPRRGLQYGYTF	TGTGCCAGCAGCCCCAGGAGGGGGCTACAGTATGGCTACACCTTC
TRBV19	NA	NA	TRBJ1-5	CASSIQGGVNQPQHF	TGTGCCAGTAGTATACAGGGCGGAGTAAATCAGCCCCAGCATTTT
TRBV9	NA	TRBD1	TRBJ1-2	CASSASGTGGPYGYTF	TGTGCCAGCAGCGCATCCGGGACAGGGGGTCCCTATGGCTACACCTTC
TRBV19	few	NA	TRBJ1-4	CASSIFSRRPTKLFF	TGTGCCAGTAGTATTTTCAGCCGGAGACCCACAAAACTGTTTTTT
TRBV15	NA	NA	TRBJ1-2	CATSRDRREGYTF	TGTGCCACCAGCAGAGATCGCAGGGAAGGCTACACCTTC
TRBV18	NA	TRBD1	TRBJ1-6	CASSPIYRGEYNSPLHF	TGTGCCAGCTCACCAATTTACAGGGGGGAATATAATTCACCCCTCCACTTT
TRBV5-4	once	NA	TRBJ2-2	CASSLDRDRNTGELFF	TGTGCCAGCAGCTTGGACAGGGACCGGAACACCGGGGAGCTGTTTTTT
TRBV10-1	NA	NA	TRBJ2-1	CASSEGEVEEQFF	TGCGCCAGCAGTGAAGGTGAGGTGGAGGAGCAGTTCTTC
TRBV19	NA	TRBD1	TRBJ2-5	CASSRRTGGETQYF	TGTGCCAGTAGTCGGCGGACAGGGGGAGAGACCCAGTACTTC
TRBV19	NA	NA	TRBJ1-2	CASSIKNRANGYTF	TGTGCCAGTAGTATTAAAAACAGGGCCAATGGCTACACCTTC
TRBV2	NA	TRBD2	TRBJ2-1	CASTPSGGQVNNEQFF	TGTGCCAGCACTCCCTCGGGGGGGCAAGTAAACAATGAGCAGTTCTTC
TRBV7-6	NA	NA	TRBJ1-2	CASSSSIVGIVDGEGDYGYTF	TGTGCCAGCAGCTCCTCGATCGTGGGTATTGTGGACGGGGAAGGTGACTATGGCTACACCTTC
TRBV2	NA	NA	TRBJ1-4	CASSETNWKLFF	TGTGCCAGCAGTGAAACAAATTGGAAACTGTTTTTT
TRBV14	NA	NA	TRBJ2-5	CASSLIRETQYF	TGTGCCAGCAGCCTCATTCGGGAGACCCAGTACTTC
TRBV2	once	NA	TRBJ2-7	CASSVPNRRARAEQYF	TGTGCCAGCAGTGTCCCAAACCGGAGGGCCCGTGCCGAGCAGTACTTC